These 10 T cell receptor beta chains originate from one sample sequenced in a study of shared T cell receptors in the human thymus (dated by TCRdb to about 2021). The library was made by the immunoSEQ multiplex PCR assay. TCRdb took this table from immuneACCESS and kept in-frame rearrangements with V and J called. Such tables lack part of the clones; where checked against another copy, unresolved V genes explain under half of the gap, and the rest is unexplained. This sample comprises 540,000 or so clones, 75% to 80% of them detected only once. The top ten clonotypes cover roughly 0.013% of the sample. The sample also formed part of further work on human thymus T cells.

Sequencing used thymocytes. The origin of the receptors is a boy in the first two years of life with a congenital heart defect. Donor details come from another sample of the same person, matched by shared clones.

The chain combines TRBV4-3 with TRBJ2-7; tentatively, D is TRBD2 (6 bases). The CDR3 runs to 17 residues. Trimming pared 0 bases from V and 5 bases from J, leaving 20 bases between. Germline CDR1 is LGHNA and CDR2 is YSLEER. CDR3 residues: CASSQDPFGGRIDEQYF. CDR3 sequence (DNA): TGCGCCAGCAGCCAAGACCCTTTCGGGGGACGGATCGACGAGCAGTACTTC.

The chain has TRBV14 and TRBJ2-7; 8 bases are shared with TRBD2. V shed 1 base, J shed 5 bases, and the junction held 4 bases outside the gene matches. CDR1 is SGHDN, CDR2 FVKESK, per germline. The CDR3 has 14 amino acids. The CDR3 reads CASSQVPAGDEQYF. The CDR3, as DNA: TGTGCCAGCAGCCAAGTCCCAGCGGGGGACGAGCAGTACTTC.

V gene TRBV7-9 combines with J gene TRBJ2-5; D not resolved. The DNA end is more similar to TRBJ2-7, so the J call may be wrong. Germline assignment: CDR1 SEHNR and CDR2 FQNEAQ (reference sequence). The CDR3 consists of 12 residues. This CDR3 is CASSSTLAEQYF. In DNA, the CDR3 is TGTGCCAGCAGCTCCACCCTTGCCGAGCAGTACTTC.

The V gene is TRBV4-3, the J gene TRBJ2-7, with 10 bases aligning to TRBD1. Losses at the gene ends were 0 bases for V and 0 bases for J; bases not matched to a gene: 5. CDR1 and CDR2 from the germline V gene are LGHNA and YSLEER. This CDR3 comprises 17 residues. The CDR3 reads CASSQDRGQGPSYEQYF. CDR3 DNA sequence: TGCGCCAGCAGCCAAGATAGGGGACAGGGGCCCTCCTACGAGCAGTACTTC.

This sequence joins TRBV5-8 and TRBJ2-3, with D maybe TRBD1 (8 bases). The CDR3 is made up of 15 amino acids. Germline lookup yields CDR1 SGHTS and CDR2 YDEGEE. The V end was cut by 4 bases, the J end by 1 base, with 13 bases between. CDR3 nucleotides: TGTGCCAGCAGCACCACAGGGGGGGGCACAGATACGCAGTATTTT. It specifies CASSTTGGGTDTQYF.

Here the CDR3 reads CASSGKSGRIYNEQFF. The CDR3 DNA reads TGTGCCAGTAGTGGAAAGAGCGGGAGGATATACAATGAGCAGTTCTTC. The chain is built from TRBV19 and TRBJ2-1; TRBD2 agrees at 9 bases. This CDR3 comprises 16 residues. V shed 5 bases and J 4 bases; nucleotides not matched to a gene: 9. Germline V gives CDR1 LNHDA, CDR2 SQIVND (reference sequence).

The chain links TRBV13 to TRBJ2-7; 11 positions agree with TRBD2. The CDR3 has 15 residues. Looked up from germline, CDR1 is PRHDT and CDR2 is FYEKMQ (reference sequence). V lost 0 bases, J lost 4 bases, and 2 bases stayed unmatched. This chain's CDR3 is CASSLGLAGEYEQYF. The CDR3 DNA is TGTGCCAGCAGCTTAGGACTAGCGGGAGAATACGAGCAGTACTTC.

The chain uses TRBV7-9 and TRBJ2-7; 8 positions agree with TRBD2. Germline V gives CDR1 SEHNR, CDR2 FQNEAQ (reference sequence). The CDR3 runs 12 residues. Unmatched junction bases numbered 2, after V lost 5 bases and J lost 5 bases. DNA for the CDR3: TGTGCCAGCAGCGAGGGACTAGACGAGCAGTACTTC. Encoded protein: CASSEGLDEQYF.

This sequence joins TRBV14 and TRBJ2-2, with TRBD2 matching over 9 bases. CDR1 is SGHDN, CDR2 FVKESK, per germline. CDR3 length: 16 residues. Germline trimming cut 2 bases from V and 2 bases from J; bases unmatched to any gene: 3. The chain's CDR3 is CASSQRLAVNTGELFF. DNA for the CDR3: TGTGCCAGCAGCCAAAGACTAGCGGTCAACACCGGGGAGCTGTTTTTT.

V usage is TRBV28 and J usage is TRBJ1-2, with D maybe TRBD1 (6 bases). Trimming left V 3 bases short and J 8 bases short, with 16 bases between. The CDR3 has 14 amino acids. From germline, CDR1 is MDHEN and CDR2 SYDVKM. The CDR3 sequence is CASSFRGRLGGYTF. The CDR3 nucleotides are TGTGCCAGCAGTTTCAGGGGCCGCCTGGGGGGCTACACCTTC.